Listed below are T cell receptor beta chains from one sample, sequenced in a study of blood T cell repertoires in COVID-19. Libraries were prepared by immunoSEQ multiplex PCR; TCRdb keeps only in-frame clonotypes and omits some of them. This sample has approximately 250,000 clones, with about 91% found just once. Sequencing used PBMCs or T cells enriched from blood (not recorded which). These receptors were obtained from a middle-aged woman with acute COVID-19. CDR3s include the opening cysteine and the closing phenylalanine or tryptophan. D genes are given only for firm matches. Size values are once, few and many counts, or a class for expanded clones, and some rows have none.

V	J	size	D	CDR3	DNA
TRBV4-3	TRBJ2-7	.	TRBD2	CASSQDAGGSYEQYF	TGCGCCAGCAGCCAAGACGCGGGGGGCTCCTACGAGCAGTACTTC
TRBV7-9	TRBJ2-7	few	TRBD1	CASSPDRSPRGQYF	TGTGCCAGCAGTCCGGACAGGTCCCCCCGCGGGCAGTACTTC
TRBV7-9	TRBJ1-6	once	.	CASSSTGWYSPLHF	TGTGCCAGCAGCTCTACAGGGTGGTACTCACCCCTCCACTTT
TRBV10-3	TRBJ2-7	.	.	CAISEFREDYEQYF	TGTGCCATCAGTGAGTTCCGGGAAGACTACGAGCAGTACTTC
TRBV15	TRBJ1-2	.	TRBD1	CATSLTGSYGYTF	TGTGCCACCAGCCTGACAGGGAGCTATGGCTACACCTTC
TRBV3-1/TRBV3-2	TRBJ1-3	.	.	CASSQSGSGNTIYF	TGTGCCAGCAGCCAAAGCGGCTCTGGAAACACCATATATTTT
TRBV7-9	TRBJ2-1	.	.	CASSPTTSYNEQFF	TGTGCCAGCAGCCCGACAACCTCCTACAATGAGCAGTTCTTC
TRBV6-5	TRBJ2-3	.	.	CASTTRPDTQYF	TGTGCCAGCACTACTCGCCCAGATACGCAGTATTTT
TRBV7-8	TRBJ1-3	.	.	CASSRVGRPSGNTIYF	TGTGCCAGCAGCCGAGTAGGCAGGCCCTCTGGAAACACCATATATTTT
TRBV27	TRBJ2-5	.	TRBD1	CASSLYRGTETQYF	TGTGCCAGCAGTTTATACAGGGGAACAGAGACCCAGTACTTC